Sequencing of this T cell receptor beta chain was carried out in a study of T cells after yellow fever vaccination. This CDR3 region has 16 residues. With 0 bases clipped from V and 4 bases from J, the junction kept 4 bases outside the gene matches. CDR1 MNHEY and CDR2 SVGAGI come from the germline V gene. This clonotype was detected many times. Template switching by 5'RACE produced TCR cDNA, adding a universal primer site and UMIs. TCRdb passed the 5' RACE reads through MiXCR, listing each CDR3 protein once. Of under 80,000 distinct CDR3 sequences listed, 6.5% to 8% are singletons. The receptor's source is a man between 25 and 39 years old who received the YFV17D yellow fever vaccine. The chain has TRBV6-5 and TRBJ1-1; 11 bases map to TRBD1. The input for sequencing was CD8+ T cells sorted from PBMCs, taken 15 days after the yellow fever booster vaccination. CDR3 protein: CASSYSRTGGFTEAFF. The CDR3, as DNA: TGTGCCAGCAGTTACTCGAGGACAGGGGGCTTCACTGAAGCTTTCTTT.